Each of the 31 T cell receptor beta chains below was sequenced from the same sample in a study of T cell repertoires in cytomegalovirus infection. Each CDR3 protein is one row after TCRdb ran MiXCR on the reads. The table includes fewer than 200,000 distinct CDR3 sequences, about 21% detected once. The material sequenced was PBMCs. All receptors derive from a human donor in good health (CMV status not recorded). Some clones in this sample may be carry-over from other donors' samples.

V is TRBV29-1 and J is TRBJ2-3; D might be TRBD2 (5 bases). The V end was cut by 7 bases, the J end by 2 bases, with 16 bases between. Germline V gives CDR1 SQVTM, CDR2 ANQGSEA. The CDR3 sequence is 14 residues long. DNA for the CDR3: TGCAGCGCCCGTGGGGAGCCGGACACAGATACGCAGTATTTT. Amino acid sequence: CSARGEPDTDTQYF.

The V call is TRBV7-9, the J call TRBJ1-5; 10 nucleotides match TRBD1. The CDR3 loop spans 15 amino acids. CDR1 and CDR2 (germline): SEHNR, FQNEAQ (reference sequence). The V and J ends lost 1 base and 6 bases, in that order; junction bases with no gene match: 3. In DNA form, the CDR3 reads TGTGCCAGCAGCTTAGTCGGGACAGGGGTTCAGCCCCAGCATTTT. Amino acid sequence: CASSLVGTGVQPQHF.

This clonotype was counted only a few times. The chain carries TRBV5-4 and TRBJ2-5; 10 bases are a match to TRBD2. Germline CDR1 and CDR2: SGHNT and YYREEE (reference sequence). Trimming removed 2 bases from V and 2 bases from J; junction bases left unmatched: 0. The CDR3 is 14 amino acids. The CDR3 spells CASSFSGGQETQYF. The CDR3 DNA is TGTGCCAGCAGCTTTAGCGGGGGGCAAGAGACCCAGTACTTC.

Concerning this clonotype itself: A clone one base away is much larger, so this may be a read error. The genes are TRBV2 and TRBJ1-2; D not certain. Germline V gives CDR1 SNHLY, CDR2 FYNNEI. The CDR3 covers 15 residues. CDR3 protein: CDSSEGRSNHYGYTF. The CDR3 nucleotides read TGTGACAGCAGTGAAGGGCGGTCCAATCACTATGGCTACACCTTC.

This clonotype came up once. The V and J genes are TRBV6-5 and TRBJ1-6, with a possible D match to TRBD1 (5 bases). The CDR3 runs 18 residues. The ends were cut back, 9 bases at V and 8 bases at J, with 29 bases in the middle. The germline V gene has CDR1 MNHEY and CDR2 SVGAGI. The CDR3, as DNA: TGTGCCAGGGACTCCCGGGGGTTTCGGCCGGTCGGGGATTCACCCCTCCACTTT. Translated: CARDSRGFRPVGDSPLHF.

The chain couples TRBV28 to TRBJ2-5, with no clear D. CDR1 is MDHEN, CDR2 SYDVKM, per germline. This CDR3 contains 14 residues. Between the trimmed V and J ends, which lost 6 bases and 2 bases, there was a span of 13 bases. CDR3 sequence reads: CASSTPGSQETQYF. The CDR3 DNA is TGTGCCAGCAGCACCCCCGGCAGTCAAGAGACCCAGTACTTC.

This sequence joins TRBV10-3 and TRBJ1-1; D ambiguous. The germline V gene has CDR1 ENHRY and CDR2 SYGVKD. V lost 0 bases and J lost 3, with 8 bases in between. The CDR3 extends over 14 amino acids. CDR3 loop: CAISESKGHTEAFF. CDR3 DNA sequence: TGTGCCATCAGTGAGTCTAAAGGACACACTGAAGCTTTCTTT.

The chain recombines TRBV29-1 with TRBJ2-7; 11 bases align to TRBD2. V lost 7 bases and J lost 0; bases outside the gene matches: 17. The CDR3 runs 18 residues. Germline loops: CDR1 SQVTM, CDR2 ANQGSEA. The CDR3 is CSARGGRVTSGSSYEQYF. The DNA of the CDR3 is TGCAGCGCCCGCGGTGGCAGGGTAACTAGCGGGAGCTCCTACGAGCAGTACTTC.

V and J are TRBV13 and TRBJ2-3; D is unclear. The CDR3 runs to 14 residues. CDR1 is PRHDT, CDR2 FYEKMQ, per germline (reference sequence). V lost 1 base to trimming and J lost 2 bases, with 7 bases between them. The CDR3 reads CASSLEAHTDTQYF. CDR3 nucleotide sequence: TGTGCCAGCAGCTTAGAAGCCCACACAGATACGCAGTATTTT.

This clonotype was observed a handful of times. The V and J genes are TRBV5-1 and TRBJ1-1; D gene uncertain. The CDR3 consists of 15 residues. Trimming stripped 4 bases from V and 3 bases from J, with 16 bases between. From germline, CDR1 is SGHRS and CDR2 YFSETQ. The CDR3 coding sequence is TGCGCCAGCAGCATCACAGCGATCGGAGACACTGAAGCTTTCTTT. Its translation: CASSITAIGDTEAFF.

This chain links TRBV5-4 with TRBJ2-1, with a possible D match to TRBD2 (5 bases). There are 15 residues in the CDR3. Trimming stripped 0 bases from V and 9 bases from J, with 16 bases between. Germline CDR1 is SGHNT and CDR2 is YYREEE (reference sequence). The CDR3 DNA follows: TGTGCCAGCAGCTTGGTGGCGGGTACCCCCAGTGAGCAGTTCTTC. This gives the protein CASSLVAGTPSEQFF.

This clonotype was counted between two and nine times. One junction end does not reproduce the germline sequence, and a read error may be involved. The CDR3 coding sequence is TGTGCCAGCAGCTTGGGACAAAACCAAGAGACCCAGTACTTC. Amino acid sequence: CASSLGQNQETQYF. The chain has TRBV5-3 and TRBJ2-5; D is possibly TRBD1 (6 bases). TRBV5-3 is given ORF status, its function remaining uncertain. This CDR3 is built from 14 residues.

This chain connects TRBV7-6 to TRBJ2-5; tentatively, D is TRBD2 (6 bases). The CDR3 contains 16 residues. Trimming took off 0 bases at V and 4 bases at J, with 15 bases between the two ends. Germline CDR1 and CDR2: SGHVS and FNYEAQ. CDR3 in amino acids: CASSLAHGGVVETQYF. The CDR3 DNA reads as TGTGCCAGCAGCTTAGCGCACGGGGGAGTCGTAGAGACCCAGTACTTC.

This sequence joins TRBV4-3 and TRBJ1-5; D is unclear. V was pared by 0 bases and J by 1 base, with 4 bases between. This CDR3 has 14 amino acids. The germline gives CDR1 LGHNA, CDR2 YSLEER. The CDR3 region is CASSQDPSNQPQHF. In DNA form, the CDR3 reads TGCGCCAGCAGCCAAGACCCGAGCAATCAGCCCCAGCATTTT.

This clonotype has a count of ten or more. V usage is TRBV7-6 and J usage is TRBJ1-2; 7 nucleotides line up with TRBD1. The trim removed 3 bases at V and 5 bases at J, leaving 3 bases unmatched. CDR3 length: 13 amino acids. Germline V lookup: CDR1 SGHVS, CDR2 FNYEAQ. CDR3 region: CASSLAGGYGYTF. The CDR3, as DNA: TGTGCCAGCAGCTTGGCAGGGGGGTATGGCTACACCTTC. Supplemented by reference TRBV7-6 and TRBJ1-2, the full variable domain reads GAGVSQSPRYKVTKRGQDVALRCDPISGHVSLYWYRQALGQGPEFLTYFNYEAQQDKSGLPNDRFSAERPEGSISTLTIQRTEQRDSAMYRCASSLAGGYGYTFGSGTRLTVV.

The V and J genes are TRBV3-1 and TRBJ2-3; TRBD2 aligns across 9 bases. There are 18 residues in the CDR3. V gave up 5 bases and J gave up 2 bases; unmatched junction bases: 14. The germline gives CDR1 LGHDT, CDR2 YNNKEL (reference sequence). CDR3 in amino acids: CASSTRAAGGRLTDTQYF. CDR3 DNA sequence: TGTGCCAGCAGCACCAGGGCAGCGGGAGGCCGTCTCACAGATACGCAGTATTTT.

CDR3 nucleotides: TGTGCCAGCAGCCAAGTTACGACCGCCGAGCAGTACTTC. Its translation: CASSQVTTAEQYF. The chain links TRBV14 to TRBJ2-7; unclear D gene. The ends were cut back, 1 base at V and 6 bases at J, with 10 bases in the middle. Germline CDR1 is SGHDN and CDR2 is FVKESK. The CDR3 spans 13 residues.

As concerns this clonotype: Just one base apart from a much larger clone, this may be a read error. The J gene is TRBJ1-6, the V gene TRBV6-2 or TRBV6-3; 7 bases match TRBD1. The CDR3 covers 15 residues. Per germline, CDR1 MNHEY and CDR2 SVGEGT. V lost 5 bases and J lost 12; bases outside the gene matches: 13. CDR3 region: CASSRTGQEDLPLHF. DNA for the CDR3: TGTGCCAGCAGTCGGACAGGCCAAGAGGATTTACCCCTCCACTTT.

The rearrangement links TRBV4-1 to TRBJ1-2; 8 nucleotides line up with TRBD1. The CDR3 totals 15 residues. Trimming removed 1 base from V and 3 bases from J; junction bases left unmatched: 4. Per the germline V gene, CDR1 is MGHRA and CDR2 is YSYEKL. CDR3 nucleotides: TGCGCCAGCAGCCAAGGGGACAGGTCGGACTATGGCTACACCTTC. This codes for CASSQGDRSDYGYTF.

This clonotype came up a few times. CDR3 residues: CASSRTNAAKNIQYF. CDR3 coding DNA: TGTGCCAGCAGTCGCACTAACGCGGCAAAAAACATTCAGTACTTC. V and J are TRBV28 and TRBJ2-4; no reliable D call. The CDR3 sequence is 15 residues long. Germline values: CDR1 MDHEN, CDR2 SYDVKM. V shed 5 bases and J shed 4 bases, with 15 bases lying between them.

The gene calls are TRBV20-1 and TRBJ2-2, with 8 bases lining up with TRBD1. Trimming removed 6 bases from V and 7 bases from J; junction bases left unmatched: 10. CDR3 length equals 14 residues. CDR1 is DFQATT and CDR2 is SNEGSKA in the germline V gene (reference sequence). The CDR3 DNA follows: TGCAGTGCGCCCCGACCAGGGGGCATCGGGGAGCTGTTTTTT. Translation gives CSAPRPGGIGELFF.

There are many counts of this clonotype. V and J are TRBV7-2 and TRBJ1-3; tentatively, D is TRBD1 (6 bases). Trimming took off 5 bases at V and 0 bases at J, with 17 bases between the two ends. The CDR3 sequence is 17 residues long. Germline CDR1 SGHTA, CDR2 FQGNSA. The CDR3 DNA reads as TGTGCCAGCAGCCCCCGGGGGGGCAGATACTCTGGAAACACCATATATTTT. Protein: CASSPRGGRYSGNTIYF.

V and J are TRBV2 and TRBJ1-5; D perhaps matches TRBD1 (5 bases). The CDR3 is made up of 15 amino acids. Germline values: CDR1 SNHLY, CDR2 FYNNEI. Trimming took off 3 bases at V and 3 bases at J, with 12 bases between the two ends. The CDR3: CASSELQVLNQPQHF. Written as DNA, the CDR3 is TGTGCCAGCAGTGAGTTACAGGTACTCAATCAGCCCCAGCATTTT.

In its sample, this clonotype was seen many times. The chain combines TRBV7-8 with TRBJ2-7; no reliable D call. V shed 3 bases and J shed 1 base, with 10 bases lying between them. This CDR3 has 14 residues. CDR1 and CDR2 from the germline V gene are SGHVS and FQNEAQ. CDR3 sequence reads: CASSFVGHSYEQYF. The CDR3 region has the DNA TGTGCCAGCAGCTTCGTAGGCCATTCCTACGAGCAGTACTTC.

The gene calls are TRBV20-1 and TRBJ1-4, with D hard to call. The V gene lost 0 bases and the J gene lost 0 bases, with 5 bases spanning the gap. The CDR3 has 14 amino acids. Germline CDR1 is DFQATT and CDR2 is SNEGSKA (reference sequence). The CDR3 coding sequence is TGCAGTGCTAGAGACGGAACAACTAATGAAAAACTGTTTTTT. It yields the protein CSARDGTTNEKLFF.

This clonotype was detected ten times or more. This chain uses TRBV7-9 with TRBJ1-1; D call uncertain. V was clipped by 5 bases and J by 1 base, with 5 bases between them. The CDR3 totals 12 residues. Germline-derived CDR1 and CDR2 are SEHNR and FQNEAQ (reference sequence). Written as DNA, the CDR3 is TGTGCCAGCAGCCGGAAGAACACTGAAGCTTTCTTT. This encodes CASSRKNTEAFF.

CDR3 nucleotides: TGTGCCTGCGGGGGACAGCCGAGGGCTGAAGCTTTCTTT. It encodes CACGGQPRAEAFF. The chain uses TRBV28 and TRBJ1-1; 7 positions match TRBD1. CDR1 MDHEN and CDR2 SYDVKM come from the germline V gene. The V segment lost 11 bases and the J segment 6 bases; nucleotides outside the gene matches: 12. This CDR3 region has 13 residues.

This clonotype was counted many times. The chain combines TRBV11-3 with TRBJ1-2; 10 nucleotides match TRBD1. Germline V gene lookup returns CDR1 SGHNT and CDR2 YENEEA. This CDR3 has 16 residues. The V and J ends lost 5 bases and 2 bases, in that order; junction bases with no gene match: 8. The CDR3 nucleotides are TGTGCCAGCAGCAGTACCGGGGACAGGGGAAACTATGGCTACACCTTC. This encodes CASSSTGDRGNYGYTF.

CDR3 residues: CASSYITGSAFF. For the CDR3, the DNA is TGTGCCAGCAGCTATATAACAGGTTCAGCTTTCTTT. The genes are TRBV11-2 and TRBJ1-1, with D perhaps matching TRBD1 (5 bases). The V and J ends lost 4 bases and 10 bases respectively, with 13 bases between them. Germline CDR1 SGHAT, CDR2 FQNNGV. The CDR3 has 12 residues.

This clonotype was counted many times. The CDR3 loop is CASSFRGRPGTDTQYF. CDR3 sequence (DNA): TGTGCCAGCAGCTTCCGGGGTCGCCCTGGCACAGATACGCAGTATTTT. This chain links TRBV7-8 with TRBJ2-3, with D perhaps matching TRBD2 (5 bases). CDR1 SGHVS and CDR2 FQNEAQ come from the germline V gene. V gave up 3 bases and J gave up 1 base, with 14 bases separating them. This CDR3 is built from 16 residues.

The chain is built from TRBV20-1 and TRBJ1-1; D is possibly TRBD1 (5 bases). The CDR3 loop spans 12 amino acids. The V gene's germline CDR1 is DFQATT and CDR2 SNEGSKA (reference sequence). Trimming took 4 bases from V and 4 from J, leaving 10 bases between them. The CDR3 spells CSAKGEGTEAFF. CDR3 nucleotides: TGCAGTGCTAAAGGGGAGGGCACTGAAGCTTTCTTT.